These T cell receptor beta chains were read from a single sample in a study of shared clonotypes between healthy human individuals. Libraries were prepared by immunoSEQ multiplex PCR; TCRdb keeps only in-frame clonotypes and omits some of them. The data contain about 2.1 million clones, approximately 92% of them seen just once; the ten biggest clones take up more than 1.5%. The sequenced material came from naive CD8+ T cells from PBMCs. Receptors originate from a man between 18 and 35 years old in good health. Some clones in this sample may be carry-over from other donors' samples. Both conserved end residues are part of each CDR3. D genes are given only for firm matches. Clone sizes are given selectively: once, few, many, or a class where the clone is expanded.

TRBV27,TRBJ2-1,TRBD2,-,TGTGCCAGCAGTCCTCAAAGACTAGCGGGGTACAATGAGCAGTTCTTC,CASSPQRLAGYNEQFF
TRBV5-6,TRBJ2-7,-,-,TGTGCCAGCAGCTTTATTTCCTCTTCCCCCTACGAGCAGTACTTC,CASSFISSSPYEQYF
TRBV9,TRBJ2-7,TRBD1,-,TGTGCCAGCACCCCAAGGGACAGAGCCTACGAGCAGTACTTC,CASTPRDRAYEQYF
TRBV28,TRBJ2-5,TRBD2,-,TGTGCCAGCAGTCTGAGCGGGATCCGGCCAGAGACCCAGTACTTC,CASSLSGIRPETQYF
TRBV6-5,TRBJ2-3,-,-,TGTGCCAGCGGGGCCCCCACAGATACGCAGTATTTT,CASGAPTDTQYF
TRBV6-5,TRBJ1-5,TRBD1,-,TGTGCCAGCAGCATGACAGGGTATCAGCCCCAGCATTTT,CASSMTGYQPQHF
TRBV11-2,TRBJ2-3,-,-,TGTGCCAGCAGGCCGTGGGAGTACACAGATACGCAGTATTTT,CASRPWEYTDTQYF
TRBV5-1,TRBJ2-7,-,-,TGCGCCAGCAGCTTGAATGGTCAAGCCTACGAGCAGTACTTC,CASSLNGQAYEQYF
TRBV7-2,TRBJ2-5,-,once,TGTGCCAGCAGCTTTTCAAACCAAGAGACCCAGTACTTC,CASSFSNQETQYF
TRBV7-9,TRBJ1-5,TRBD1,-,TGTGCCAGCAGCTTAGTTTTGACAGGGGGCGTTCAGCCCCAGCATTTT,CASSLVLTGGVQPQHF
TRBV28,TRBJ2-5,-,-,TGTGCCAGCAGTTTGGCGGTAAAAGAGACCCAGTACTTC,CASSLAVKETQYF
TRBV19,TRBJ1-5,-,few,TGTGCCACCGCTCAGGGTGATCAGCCCCAGCATTTT,CATAQGDQPQHF
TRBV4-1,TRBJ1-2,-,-,TGCGCCAGCAGCCTTAATCGCCTCTCCTATGGCTACACCTTC,CASSLNRLSYGYTF
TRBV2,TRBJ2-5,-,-,TGTGCCAGCAGTGAAGCGATGACAGAACCCCTCGAGACCCAGTACTTC,CASSEAMTEPLETQYF
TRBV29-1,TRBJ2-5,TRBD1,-,TGCAGCGTTGACCCGGACAGGGAAGGGTGGGAGACCCAGTACTTC,CSVDPDREGWETQYF
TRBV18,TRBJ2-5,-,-,TGTGCCAGCTCACTATCCGGGCCTTTGCTCCCAGAGACCCAGTACTTC,CASSLSGPLLPETQYF
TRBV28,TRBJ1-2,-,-,TGTGCCAGCAGTTTACCTGGACAGTTTAACTATGGCTACACCTTC,CASSLPGQFNYGYTF
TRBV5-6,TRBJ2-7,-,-,TGTGCCAGCAGTCTGTGGAGGAGCTCCTACGAGCAGTACTTC,CASSLWRSSYEQYF
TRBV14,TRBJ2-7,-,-,TGTGCCAGCAGCCAAGATTACACAGGGAAGGCCTACGAGCAGTACTTC,CASSQDYTGKAYEQYF
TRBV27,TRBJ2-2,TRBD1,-,TGTGCCAGCAGTGACCCTGACAGGGGTAACACCGGGGAGCTGTTTTTT,CASSDPDRGNTGELFF
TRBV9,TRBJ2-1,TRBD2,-,TGTGCCAGCAGCCCCCTGCGCCTACTAGCGGGTACGAATCATCCGTTCTTC,CASSPLRLLAGTNHPFF
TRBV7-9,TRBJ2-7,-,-,TGTGCCAGCAGCCCTCGGCAGGTCGAGCAGTACTTC,CASSPRQVEQYF
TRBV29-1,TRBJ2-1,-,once,TGCAGCGTCGAGAAACAAGGGAGCCCCTACAATGAGCAGTTCTTC,CSVEKQGSPYNEQFF
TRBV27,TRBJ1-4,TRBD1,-,TGTGCCAGCAGTATCATTTCCTACAGGGGTGGAGGTTATGAAAAACTGTTTTTT,CASSIISYRGGGYEKLFF
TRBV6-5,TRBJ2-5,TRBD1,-,TGTGCCAGCAGTTACTCGGACAGGGTCGTTGAGACCCAGTACTTC,CASSYSDRVVETQYF
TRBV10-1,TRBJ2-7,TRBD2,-,TGCGCCAGCAGTGAGGGACTAGCCGCCTCCGAGCAGTACTTC,CASSEGLAASEQYF
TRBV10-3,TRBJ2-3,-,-,TGTGCCATCAGTGAGTCCTTTGGGGGGGGCGCGGGCACAGATACGCAGTATTTT,CAISESFGGGAGTDTQYF
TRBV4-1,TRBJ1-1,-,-,TGCGCCAGCAGCCAAGATAGGGGGACCCTCGAGGGAGCTTTCTTT,CASSQDRGTLEGAFF
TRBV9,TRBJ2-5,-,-,TGTGCCAGCAGCGCATTCACCGGGATGTCTAGTAGGGAGACCCAGTACTTC,CASSAFTGMSSRETQYF
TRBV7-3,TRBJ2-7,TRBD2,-,TGTGCCAGCAGCTTGGCGGGAGGAAAATCCCACGAGCAGTACTTC,CASSLAGGKSHEQYF
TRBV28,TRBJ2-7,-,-,TGTGCCAGCACCCCGGCGGGCGGGACGTACGAGCAGTACTTC,CASTPAGGTYEQYF
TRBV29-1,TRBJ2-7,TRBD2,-,TGCAGCGTTGACGGGGTAGCGGGAGGGCTCTACGAGCAGTACTTC,CSVDGVAGGLYEQYF
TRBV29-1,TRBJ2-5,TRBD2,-,TGCAGCGTTAGTCTAGCGGGTTGGGAGGAGACCCAGTACTTC,CSVSLAGWEETQYF
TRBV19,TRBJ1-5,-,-,TGTGCCAGTAGTACCTGGACAGGCAATCAGCCCCAGCATTTT,CASSTWTGNQPQHF
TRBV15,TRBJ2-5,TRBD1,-,TGTGCCACCAAACAGGGGGTAGGGTTGGGGACCCAGTACTTC,CATKQGVGLGTQYF
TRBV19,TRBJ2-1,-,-,TGTGCCCGTTACGGGACACGGTTCTACAATGAGCAGTTCTTC,CARYGTRFYNEQFF
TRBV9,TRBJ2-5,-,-,TGTGCCAGCAGCCCCCGCAGCGAGGGAGAGACCCAGTACTTC,CASSPRSEGETQYF
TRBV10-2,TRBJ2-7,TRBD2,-,TGCGCCAGCGCCGATAGAACTAGCGGGAGGGGGATCTACGAGCAGTACTTC,CASADRTSGRGIYEQYF
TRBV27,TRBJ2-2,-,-,TGTGCCAGCAGTTTTGCCGGAGGCACTGGGAAGCTGTTTTTT,CASSFAGGTGKLFF
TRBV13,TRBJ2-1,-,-,TGTGCCAGCAGCTTTAGAAGCGGAGTGGGCTCCTACAATGAGCAGTTCTTC,CASSFRSGVGSYNEQFF
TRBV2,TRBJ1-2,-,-,TGTGCCAGCAGTGAAGCGGGGTATTCCGAAATTAACTATGGCTACACCTTC,CASSEAGYSEINYGYTF
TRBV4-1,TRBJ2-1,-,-,TGCGCCAGCAGCCAAGGAGCGGGTGGTTCCTACAATGAGCAGTTCTTC,CASSQGAGGSYNEQFF
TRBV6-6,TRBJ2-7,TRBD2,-,TGTGCCAGTCAAGAGACTAGCGGGCAGGGTGTATACGAGCAGTACTTC,CASQETSGQGVYEQYF
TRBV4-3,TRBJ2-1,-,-,TGCGCCAGCCGTTCGGGACCACTGGGTAATGAGCAGTTCTTC,CASRSGPLGNEQFF
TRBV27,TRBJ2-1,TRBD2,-,TGTGCCAGCAGCAAGGGGACTAGCGGCACCAATGAGCAGTTCTTC,CASSKGTSGTNEQFF
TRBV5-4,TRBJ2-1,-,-,TGTGCCAGCAGCTGGCGTGGGAGGATCTATGAGCAGTTCTTC,CASSWRGRIYEQFF
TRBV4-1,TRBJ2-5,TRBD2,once,TGCGCCAGCAGCCAATTAGCGGGAGGGAATCAAGAGACCCAGTACTTC,CASSQLAGGNQETQYF
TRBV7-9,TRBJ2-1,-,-,TGTGCCAGCAGTATGGACGATGTGGATCATGAGCAGTTCTTC,CASSMDDVDHEQFF
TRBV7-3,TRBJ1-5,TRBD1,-,TGTGCCAGCAGCTCGGGACAGGGGGCGGGTCAGCCCCAGCATTTT,CASSSGQGAGQPQHF
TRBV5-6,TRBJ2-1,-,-,TGTGCCAGCAGGGGAAGGGTGCGTTACGGTGAGCAGTTCTTC,CASRGRVRYGEQFF